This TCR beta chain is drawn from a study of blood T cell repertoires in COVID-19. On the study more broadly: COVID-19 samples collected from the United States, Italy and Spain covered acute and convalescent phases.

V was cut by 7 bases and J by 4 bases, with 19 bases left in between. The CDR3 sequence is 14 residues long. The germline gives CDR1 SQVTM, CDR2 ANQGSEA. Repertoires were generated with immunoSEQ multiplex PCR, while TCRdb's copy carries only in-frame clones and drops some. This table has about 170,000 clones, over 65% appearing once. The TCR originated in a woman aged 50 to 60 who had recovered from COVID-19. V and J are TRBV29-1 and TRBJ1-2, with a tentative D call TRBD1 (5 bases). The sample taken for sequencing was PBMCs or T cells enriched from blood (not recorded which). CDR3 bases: TGCAGCGCTCCCCAGACGGACAACCCCTATGGCTACACCTTC. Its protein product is CSAPQTDNPYGYTF. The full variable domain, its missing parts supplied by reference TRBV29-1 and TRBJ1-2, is SAVISQKPSRDICQRGTSLTIQCQVDSQVTMMFWYRQQPGQSLTLIATANQGSEATYESGFVIDKFPISRPNLTFSTLTVSNMSPEDSSIYLCSAPQTDNPYGYTFGSGTRLTVV.